These 13 T cell receptor beta chains were all obtained from the same sample, sequenced in a study of T cell responses to AZD1222 COVID-19 vaccine. Some clones are missing from TCRdb's copy, which holds only in-frame ones; the method was immunoSEQ multiplex PCR. The data show over 130,000 clones, 85% to 90% seen once. The source material was peripheral blood, sampled on day 0 of AZD1222 vaccination. Receptors were obtained from an adult in good health.

The gene calls are TRBV6-4 and TRBJ2-1; 10 bases are shared with TRBD2. CDR1 and CDR2 from the germline V gene are MRHNA and SNTAGT. The CDR3 spans 16 residues. Trimming removed 6 bases from V and 5 bases from J; junction bases left unmatched: 10. The DNA of the CDR3 is TGTGCCAGCAGCAGAGCGGGAGGGTCGCCTAACAATGAGCAGTTCTTC. Translated: CASSRAGGSPNNEQFF.

This clone was recorded only once. This sequence joins TRBV5-1 and TRBJ2-3, with 11 bases fitting TRBD2. The junction had 3 bases not matched to a gene; V was cut back by 3 bases and J by 0 bases. The germline V gene encodes CDR1 SGHRS and CDR2 YFSETQ. CDR3 length: 16 amino acids. The CDR3 region is CASSSLAGGSTDTQYF. In DNA form, the CDR3 reads TGCGCCAGCAGCTCCTTAGCGGGAGGGAGCACAGATACGCAGTATTTT.

J is TRBJ1-1 and V is TRBV19, with D hard to call. Germline CDR1 LNHDA, CDR2 SQIVND (reference sequence). The V end lost 8 bases, the J end lost 5 bases, and 12 bases lay between the germline ends. There are 12 residues in the CDR3. CDR3 coding DNA: TGTGCCAGTGGAGTGGAGCGGACTGAAGCTTTCTTT. Residues: CASGVERTEAFF. Using reference TRBV19 and TRBJ1-1 for the parts outside the CDR3, the full variable domain is DGGITQSPKYLFRKEGQNVTLSCEQNLNHDAMYWYRQDPGQGLRLIYYSQIVNDFQKGDIAEGYSVSREKKESFPLTVTSAQKNPTAFYLCASGVERTEAFFGQGTRLTVV.

In its sample, this clone was seen a few times. The genes are TRBV3-1 (or the pseudogene TRBV3-2) and TRBJ1-2; D unresolved. Trimming removed 0 bases at V and 4 bases at J, with 9 bases between. The germline V gene encodes CDR1 LGHDT and CDR2 YNNKEL (reference sequence). This CDR3 is built from 14 residues. DNA for the CDR3: TGTGCCAGCAGCCAAGACAGCTTTACCTATGGCTACACCTTC. This translates into CASSQDSFTYGYTF.

The chain carries TRBV19 and TRBJ1-2, with D maybe TRBD1 (6 bases). Germline V gene sequence: CDR1 LNHDA, CDR2 SQIVND (reference sequence). The CDR3 extends over 18 amino acids. V was clipped by 6 bases and J by 2 bases, with 25 bases between them. This CDR3 reads CASSLFRDTRLLNYGYTF. CDR3 nucleotides: TGTGCCAGTAGCCTATTCCGGGACACCCGACTTCTAAACTATGGCTACACCTTC.

The chain carries TRBV6-5 and TRBJ2-5, with a weak D call TRBD1 (6 bases). CDR1 is MNHEY and CDR2 is SVGAGI in the germline V gene. Trimming stripped 7 bases from V and 5 bases from J, with 14 bases between. The CDR3 has 13 residues. CDR3 coding DNA: TGTGCCAGCATGCGGCAGGGGTTCGAGACCCAGTACTTC. Amino acid sequence: CASMRQGFETQYF.

The chain has TRBV28 and TRBJ1-2, with TRBD1 matching 12 bases. Germline V gene lookup returns CDR1 MDHEN and CDR2 SYDVKM. The CDR3 extends over 15 amino acids. V shed 4 bases and J 7 bases; nucleotides not matched to a gene: 7. As DNA, the CDR3 is TGTGCCAGCAGTTCAACGGGACAGGGGGCAGGTGGCTACACCTTC. Translated: CASSSTGQGAGGYTF.

This chain uses TRBV5-1 with TRBJ2-3; D perhaps matches TRBD1 (5 bases). Trimming shortened V by 2 bases and J by 0 bases, and 16 bases separated the two germline ends. Germline V gene data show CDR1 as SGHRS and CDR2 as YFSETQ. The CDR3 loop spans 17 amino acids. For the CDR3, the DNA is TGCGCCAGCAGCTTCAGAGACAGTTTGTCTAGCACAGATACGCAGTATTTT. Its protein product is CASSFRDSLSSTDTQYF.

This sequence joins TRBV15 and TRBJ2-3, with 11 bases fitting TRBD1. CDR1 LNHNV and CDR2 YYDKDF come from the germline V gene (reference sequence). V shed 4 bases, J shed 0 bases, and the junction held 9 bases outside the gene matches. The CDR3 has 18 residues. The DNA for the CDR3 is TGTGCCACCAGCATTTGGACCGGGACAGGGGGAAGCACAGATACGCAGTATTTT. Amino acid sequence: CATSIWTGTGGSTDTQYF.

This chain connects TRBV5-6 to TRBJ1-5; 8 bases map to TRBD1. Germline V gives CDR1 SGHDT, CDR2 YYEEEE. The V and J ends lost 4 bases and 5 bases, in that order; junction bases with no gene match: 5. This CDR3 contains 14 residues. Here the CDR3 DNA reads TGTGCCAGCAGCAAGACAGGGGTGCATCAGCCCCAGCATTTT. The encoded protein is CASSKTGVHQPQHF. The full variable domain, in which reference TRBV5-6 and TRBJ1-5 provide the parts outside the CDR3, is DAGVTQSPTHLIKTRGQQVTLRCSPKSGHDTVSWYQQALGQGPQFIFQYYEEEERQRGNFPDRFSGHQFPNYSSELNVNALLLGDSALYLCASSKTGVHQPQHFGDGTRLSIL.

This sequence joins TRBV15 and TRBJ2-7; D is uncertain. The V gene's germline CDR1 is LNHNV and CDR2 YYDKDF (reference sequence). V was trimmed by 1 base and J by 4 bases, leaving 8 bases between them. The CDR3 spans 13 residues. CDR3 nucleotides: TGTGCCACCAGCAGAGCAGCCTTTTACGAGCAGTACTTC. Its translation: CATSRAAFYEQYF. The variable domain in full, completed from reference TRBV15 and TRBJ2-7, reads DAMVIQNPRYQVTQFGKPVTLSCSQTLNHNVMYWYQQKSSQAPKLLFHYYDKDFNNEADTPDNFQSRRPNTSFCFLDIRSPGLGDTAMYLCATSRAAFYEQYFGPGTRLTVT.

The chain employs TRBV30 and TRBJ2-2, with D uncertain. Germline V gene sequence: CDR1 GTSNPN, CDR2 SVGIG (reference sequence). Between the trimmed V and J ends, which lost 0 bases and 5 bases, there was a span of 19 bases. This CDR3 spans 17 amino acids. The CDR3 sequence: CAWSVHLSSIRTGELFF. The CDR3, as DNA: TGTGCCTGGAGTGTACATCTGAGTTCCATCCGTACCGGGGAGCTGTTTTTT.

The chain recombines TRBV27 with TRBJ2-1; D is perhaps TRBD1 or TRBD2 (5 bases each). Germline CDR1 reads MNHEY; CDR2 reads SMNVEV (reference sequence). This CDR3 comprises 16 residues. V shed 5 bases and J shed 0 bases, with 14 bases lying between them. Here the CDR3 DNA reads TGTGCCAGCAGTGGCCGGGGACGGACCTCCTACAATGAGCAGTTCTTC. Translation: CASSGRGRTSYNEQFF.